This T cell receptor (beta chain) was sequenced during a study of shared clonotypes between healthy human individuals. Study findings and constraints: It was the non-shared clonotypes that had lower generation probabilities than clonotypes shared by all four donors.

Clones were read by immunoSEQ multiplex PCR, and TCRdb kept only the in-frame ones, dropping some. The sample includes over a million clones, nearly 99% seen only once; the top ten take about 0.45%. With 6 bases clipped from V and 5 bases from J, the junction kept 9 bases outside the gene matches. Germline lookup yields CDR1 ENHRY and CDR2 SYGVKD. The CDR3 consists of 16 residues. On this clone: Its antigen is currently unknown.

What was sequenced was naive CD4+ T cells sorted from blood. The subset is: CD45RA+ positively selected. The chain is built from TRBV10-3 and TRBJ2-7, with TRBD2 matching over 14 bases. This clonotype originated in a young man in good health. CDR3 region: CAISPGLAGGWDEQYF. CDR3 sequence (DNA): TGTGCCATCAGCCCCGGACTAGCGGGAGGTTGGGACGAGCAGTACTTC.